The 8 T cell receptor beta chains below all came from one sample that was sequenced in a study of shared clonotypes between healthy human individuals. Only in-frame clones appear in the TCRdb table, and some are missing; sequencing was by immunoSEQ multiplex PCR. The sample has about 590,000 clones; nearly 97% are singletons. Positive CCR7 selection of CD45RO-negative cells yielded the naive CD8 cells, and terminally differentiated effector memory CD45RA+ cells were excluded. The sequenced sample was naive CD8+ T cells sorted from blood. All receptors derive from a woman aged 25 to 39 in good health.

The V call is TRBV19, the J call TRBJ2-7; D not resolved. V was shortened by 6 bases and J by 1 base, with 10 bases between the two germline ends. CDR1 is LNHDA, CDR2 SQIVND, per germline (reference sequence). This CDR3 has 13 amino acids. CDR3 amino acids: CASSSPISYEQYF. As DNA, the CDR3 is TGTGCCAGTAGCAGCCCCATATCCTACGAGCAGTACTTC.

The gene calls are TRBV2 and TRBJ2-7; unclear D gene. The CDR3 length is 13 residues. Germline loops: CDR1 SNHLY, CDR2 FYNNEI. V was trimmed by 2 bases and J by 0 bases, leaving 5 bases between them. CDR3 sequence (DNA): TGTGCCAGCAGTGAAAAGCACTCCTACGAGCAGTACTTC. It yields the protein CASSEKHSYEQYF.

This chain links TRBV11-2 with TRBJ2-7; D may match TRBD1 or TRBD2 (5 bases each). V lost 0 bases to trimming and J lost 2 bases, with 20 bases between them. Germline V gives CDR1 SGHAT, CDR2 FQNNGV. CDR3 length: 18 residues. CDR3 protein: CASSLDKVGQYGTYEQYF. As DNA, the CDR3 is TGTGCCAGCAGCTTAGACAAGGTGGGGCAATACGGGACCTACGAGCAGTACTTC.

The sample holds one count of this clone. The V and J genes are TRBV6-5 and TRBJ2-5; TRBD1 aligns across 8 bases. Germline-derived CDR1 and CDR2 are MNHEY and SVGAGI. The ends lost 0 bases at V and 5 bases at J; junction bases unmatched: 8. The CDR3 has 16 residues. CDR3: CASSYSWPGGAETQYF. The CDR3 DNA follows: TGTGCCAGCAGTTACTCGTGGCCAGGGGGCGCTGAGACCCAGTACTTC.

This sequence joins TRBV4-2 and TRBJ2-2, with D possibly being TRBD1 or TRBD2 (5 bases each). The CDR3 runs to 18 residues. Germline CDR1 is LGHNA and CDR2 is YNFKEQ. The germline V and J ends were trimmed by 6 bases and 3 bases, with 23 bases remaining between them. The CDR3 is CASRDIPTTLLDTGELFF. CDR3 nucleotides: TGTGCCAGCAGGGACATCCCGACTACACTACTAGACACCGGGGAGCTGTTTTTT.

This clone was counted a single time. In nucleotides, the CDR3 is TGCGCCAGCAGAGGCGAGAATGTCAATGAGCAGTTCTTC. Its protein product is CASRGENVNEQFF. The chain couples TRBV10-2 to TRBJ2-1; D remains unclear. The CDR3 contains 13 residues. Germline V gene data show CDR1 as WSHSY and CDR2 as SAAADI. Trimming pared 6 bases from V and 6 bases from J, leaving 12 bases between.

V gene TRBV11-2 combines with J gene TRBJ1-1; 7 bases agree with TRBD1. Germline V gene data show CDR1 as SGHAT and CDR2 as FQNNGV. CDR3 length: 14 amino acids. The V gene end was trimmed by 5 bases and the J gene end by 0 bases; junction bases not matched to a gene: 3. CDR3 protein: CASSHQGVNTEAFF. The DNA for the CDR3 is TGTGCCAGCAGCCATCAGGGGGTGAACACTGAAGCTTTCTTT. Filled out from reference TRBV11-2 and TRBJ1-1, the complete variable domain reads EAGVAQSPRYKIIEKRQSVAFWCNPISGHATLYWYQQILGQGPKLLIQFQNNGVVDDSQLPKDRFSAERLKGVDSTLKIQPAKLEDSAVYLCASSHQGVNTEAFFGQGTRLTVV.

The genes are TRBV4-1 and TRBJ2-7, with 11 bases that match TRBD2. CDR3 length: 19 residues. The junction had 11 bases not matched to a gene; V was cut back by 1 base and J by 0 bases. From germline, CDR1 is MGHRA and CDR2 YSYEKL. This chain's CDR3 is CASSQGPQTSGGLSYEQYF. CDR3 nucleotides: TGCGCCAGCAGCCAAGGCCCTCAAACTAGCGGGGGACTCTCCTACGAGCAGTACTTC.